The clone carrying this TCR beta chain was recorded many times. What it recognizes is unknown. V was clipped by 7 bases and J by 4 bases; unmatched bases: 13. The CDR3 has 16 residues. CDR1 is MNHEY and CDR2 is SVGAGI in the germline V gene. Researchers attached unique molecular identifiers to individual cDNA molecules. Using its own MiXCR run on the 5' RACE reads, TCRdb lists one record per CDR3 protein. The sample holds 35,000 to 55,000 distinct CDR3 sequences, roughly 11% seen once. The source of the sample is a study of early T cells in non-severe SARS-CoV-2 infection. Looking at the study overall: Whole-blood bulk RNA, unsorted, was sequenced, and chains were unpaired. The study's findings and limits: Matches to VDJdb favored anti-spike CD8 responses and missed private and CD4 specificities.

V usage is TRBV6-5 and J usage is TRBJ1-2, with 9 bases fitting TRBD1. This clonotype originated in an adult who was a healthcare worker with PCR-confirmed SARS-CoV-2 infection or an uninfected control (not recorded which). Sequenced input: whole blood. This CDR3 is CASIPNTGTGSYGYTF. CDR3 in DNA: TGTGCCAGCATCCCTAATACCGGGACAGGGTCCTATGGCTACACCTTC.